This record looks at one TCR beta chain sequence and its context. The data belong to a study of blood T cell repertoires in COVID-19. Clones were read by immunoSEQ multiplex PCR, and TCRdb kept only the in-frame ones, dropping some. There are over 250,000 clones in the sample; roughly 85% occur only once, and roughly 5.3% lies in the top ten. V shed 5 bases and J shed 7 bases, with 12 bases lying between them. The germline CDR1 and CDR2 sequences are SQVTM and ANQGSEA. The CDR3 is made up of 11 amino acids. Sample: peripheral blood. This TCR was sampled from a man aged 50-59 years with active or convalescent COVID-19. The chain carries TRBV29-1 and TRBJ2-7; TRBD2 is a possible D gene (5 bases). The CDR3 DNA follows: TGCAGCGTTCTGGCCCGGGGAGAGCAGTACTTC. Translated, it gives CSVLARGEQYF.